These T cell receptor beta chains were read from a single sample in a study of molecular identifiers for immune sequencing clone quantification. One entry per CDR3 protein results from TCRdb running MiXCR on the PCR reads. Of 460,000 or so distinct CDR3 sequences in the sample, about a fifth were seen once. Sequenced sample: naive CD8+ T cells from blood, with Jurkat cell RNA spiked in. The receptors derive from a human donor in good health. Some libraries in this study had Jurkat cell RNA spiked in. Each CDR3 is given with its conserved first and last residue. D genes are given only for firm matches. Size values are once, few and many counts, or a class for expanded clones, and some rows have none.

few,TRBD1,TRBV16,TRBJ2-7,TGTGCCAGCAGCCAAAGGACAGGGGGCCACGAGCAGTACTTC,CASSQRTGGHEQYF
many,TRBD2,TRBV29-1,TRBJ2-3,TGCAGCGTTGACGGACTAGCGGGCCTCCAAAGCACAGATACGCAGTATTTT,CSVDGLAGLQSTDTQYF
few,NA,TRBV19,TRBJ2-1,TGTGCCAGTAGTCCCCAGGCCAACTCCTACAATGAGCAGTTCTTC,CASSPQANSYNEQFF
NA,NA,TRBV20-1,TRBJ2-5,TGCAGTGCTAGAGATCTCGGGAGCCTAGCGCTAATTCAAGAGACCCAGTACTTC,CSARDLGSLALIQETQYF
NA,TRBD1,TRBV5-4,TRBJ2-1,TGTGCCAGCAGCGGGACAGGGATCTACAATGAGCAGTTCTTC,CASSGTGIYNEQFF
few,NA,TRBV14,TRBJ2-7,TGTGCCAGCAGCCACCGGGATGTGGACGAGCAGTACTTC,CASSHRDVDEQYF
many,TRBD1,TRBV13,TRBJ2-7,TGTGCCAGCAGCTCAACAGGGGGCCACGAGCAGTACTTC,CASSSTGGHEQYF
many,NA,TRBV7-8,TRBJ2-1,TGTGCCAGCGCTAGGTACAGGGAGCTATCCTACAATGAGCAGTTCTTC,CASARYRELSYNEQFF
few,TRBD2,TRBV6-2/TRBV6-3,TRBJ2-7,TGTGCCAGCAGTTACGGACTAGTATACGAGCAGTACTTC,CASSYGLVYEQYF
many,NA,TRBV13,TRBJ2-3,TGTGCCAGCAGCGCGAGGGACCGGGCGCAGTATTTT,CASSARDRAQYF
NA,TRBD1,TRBV7-9,TRBJ2-2,TGTGCCAGCAGCTTAGCGGGGACAGGGCCCGGGGAGCTGTTTTTT,CASSLAGTGPGELFF
NA,NA,TRBV19,TRBJ2-3,TGTGCCAGTAGTATAGACCCGGATTTTCCGACATTTCTCACAGATACGCAGTATTTT,CASSIDPDFPTFLTDTQYF
NA,TRBD1,TRBV12-3/TRBV12-4,TRBJ2-1,TGTGCCAGCAGTGCCGGGACAGGGATCTACAATGAGCAGTTCTTC,CASSAGTGIYNEQFF
NA,TRBD1,TRBV2,TRBJ1-2,TGTGCCAGCAGTGATGGGACAGCGATCTATGGCTACACCTTC,CASSDGTAIYGYTF
few,NA,TRBV7-6,TRBJ2-6,TGTGCCAGCAGCTTAGACCGGGACGTTCTTACTGGGGCCAACGTCCTGACTTTC,CASSLDRDVLTGANVLTF
NA,NA,TRBV4-1,TRBJ1-1,TGCGCCAGCAGCCTGAAGAAAGGTTCATGGGGGCATTCCCCGGGCACTGAAGCTTTCTTT,CASSLKKGSWGHSPGTEAFF
NA,NA,TRBV24-1,TRBJ2-1,TGTGCCACCAGTGATCCGTCTGACGGGAGCAATGAGCAGTTCTTC,CATSDPSDGSNEQFF
many,NA,TRBV7-9,TRBJ2-7,TGTGCCAGCAGCTCCTCCCAAGGGGTGAACGAGCAGTACTTC,CASSSSQGVNEQYF
NA,NA,TRBV6-2/TRBV6-3,TRBJ2-1,TGTGCCAGCAGTACCCTAGCGACCACCTACAATGAGCAGTTCTTC,CASSTLATTYNEQFF
NA,TRBD1,TRBV6-2/TRBV6-3,TRBJ2-7,TGTGCCAGCGTCGACAGGGGATCCTACGAGCAGTACTTC,CASVDRGSYEQYF
NA,TRBD2,TRBV4-1,TRBJ2-1,TGCGCCAGCAGCTACCTTGAGGTAGCGGGGGACTCCGATGAGCAGTTCTTC,CASSYLEVAGDSDEQFF
NA,TRBD1,TRBV9,TRBJ2-7,TGTGCCAGCAGCGTAGGGGACAGCCCCTACGAGCAGTACTTC,CASSVGDSPYEQYF
many,NA,TRBV19,TRBJ1-2,TGTGCCAGTAGTCCGTGGACAGAATCAAACTATGGCTACACCTTC,CASSPWTESNYGYTF
many,NA,TRBV2,TRBJ2-7,TGTGCCAGCAGCATTGACGTGGGGGGCGGGGAGCAGTACTTC,CASSIDVGGGEQYF
many,NA,TRBV19,TRBJ2-2,TGTGCCAGTAGTATGAGGCAGGGGAACACCGGGGAGCTGTTTTTT,CASSMRQGNTGELFF
many,NA,TRBV7-9,TRBJ2-5,TGTGCCAGCAGCTTAGCTCCCGGAAGAGACCAGTACTTC,CASSLAPGRDQYF
many,NA,TRBV19,TRBJ2-7,TGTGCCAGTAGTATGGGGACCTACGAGCAGTACTTC,CASSMGTYEQYF
few,NA,TRBV7-9,TRBJ1-2,TGTGCCAGCAGCTTGAACACGAACTATGGCTACACCTTC,CASSLNTNYGYTF
NA,TRBD2,TRBV6-2/TRBV6-3,TRBJ2-3,TGTGCCAGCAGTACTGGACTAGCGGGAGGATCCCGCACAGATACGCAGTATTTT,CASSTGLAGGSRTDTQYF
few,NA,TRBV5-1,TRBJ1-2,TGCGCCAGCAGCGTAGTCGGGCAGCTCCTCTATGGCTACACCTTC,CASSVVGQLLYGYTF
many,TRBD1,TRBV4-1,TRBJ2-1,TGCGCCAGCAGCCAGCAAGAACAGGGGAACAATGAGCAGTTCTTC,CASSQQEQGNNEQFF
few,TRBD2,TRBV29-1,TRBJ2-7,TGCAGCGTCCGAGGTGGGACTAGCGGCTACGAGCAGTACTTC,CSVRGGTSGYEQYF
few,TRBD2,TRBV7-9,TRBJ2-5,TGTGCCAGCAGCTCACTAGTGGGACTAGCGGAAGAGACCCAGTACTTC,CASSSLVGLAEETQYF
many,NA,TRBV5-6,TRBJ2-3,TGTGCCAGCAGCTTGATGCTTAAAGATACGCAGTATTTT,CASSLMLKDTQYF
few,TRBD1,TRBV20-1,TRBJ1-2,TGCAGTGCTAGTGGGCAGGGGGGTACCAGATATTATGGCTACACCTTC,CSASGQGGTRYYGYTF
NA,NA,TRBV5-8,TRBJ2-7,TGTGCCAGCAGCTTTGAGGGATCGGAAGAGCAGTACTTC,CASSFEGSEEQYF
many,TRBD1,TRBV4-1,TRBJ2-7,TGCGCCAGCAGCCAAGAATCCGGGGACAGGGCCTACGAGCAGTACTTC,CASSQESGDRAYEQYF
many,NA,TRBV2,TRBJ2-3,TGTGCCAGCAGTGAGAACCTAGCTCCCGGCACAGATACGCAGTATTTT,CASSENLAPGTDTQYF
many,TRBD1,TRBV5-1,TRBJ2-4,TGCGCCAGCAGCTTATTTGGGGACAGGACCTATAACCTAGCCAAAAACATTCAGTACTTC,CASSLFGDRTYNLAKNIQYF
many,NA,TRBV29-1,TRBJ2-1,TGCAGCGTTGAGGAGCGGGACAATGAGCAGTTCTTC,CSVEERDNEQFF
few,NA,TRBV10-3,TRBJ1-2,TGTGCCATCAGTGAAACAGGGATGAACTATGGCTACACCTTC,CAISETGMNYGYTF
NA,NA,TRBV7-9,TRBJ2-1,TGTGCCAGCAGAGATAGCCCCGATTTCGTCGAGCAGTTCTTC,CASRDSPDFVEQFF
many,TRBD2,TRBV20-1,TRBJ2-3,TGCAGTGCTCTCCGACTAGCCCCAGATACGCAGTATTTT,CSALRLAPDTQYF
NA,NA,TRBV6-1,TRBJ2-5,TGTGCCAGCAGTGAAGATTGGACCCAGTACTTC,CASSEDWTQYF
NA,NA,TRBV5-1,TRBJ2-1,TGCGTCAGCAGCTTGGCCACGGGGGACCCCTACAATGAGCAGTTCTTC,CVSSLATGDPYNEQFF
few,NA,TRBV6-5,TRBJ1-2,TGTGCCAGCAGTACCCCTAGAGAACCACCCCACTATGGCTACACCTTC,CASSTPREPPHYGYTF
few,NA,TRBV10-3,TRBJ1-1,TGTGCCATCGGGGTGTTCGGCACTGAAGCTTTCTTT,CAIGVFGTEAFF
NA,NA,TRBV9,TRBJ2-1,TGTGCCAGCAGCGTAGCTCCGCAGGGATTCTACAATGAGCAGTTCTTC,CASSVAPQGFYNEQFF
few,NA,TRBV5-1,TRBJ1-2,TGCGCCAGCAGCTCCGACAGTACGCGAGGCTACACCTTC,CASSSDSTRGYTF
many,TRBD1,TRBV3-1,TRBJ2-7,TGTGCCAGCGAGGGACAGGGGCCCTACGAGCAGTACTTC,CASEGQGPYEQYF
NA,NA,TRBV12-3/TRBV12-4,TRBJ2-3,TGTGCCAGCAGTTTTGAGAGGGGGTCGGTAACAGATACGCAGTATTTT,CASSFERGSVTDTQYF
many,TRBD1,TRBV28,TRBJ2-5,TGTGCCAGCAGTTTCCGGGACAGTCAAGAGACCCAGTACTTC,CASSFRDSQETQYF
NA,TRBD2,TRBV19,TRBJ2-1,TGTGCCAGTAGTATAGGACTAGCGTACAATGAGAAGTTCTTC,CASSIGLAYNEKFF
few,NA,TRBV28,TRBJ1-2,TGTGCCAGCGGGGGGGCGCAGGGCTATGGCTACACCTTC,CASGGAQGYGYTF